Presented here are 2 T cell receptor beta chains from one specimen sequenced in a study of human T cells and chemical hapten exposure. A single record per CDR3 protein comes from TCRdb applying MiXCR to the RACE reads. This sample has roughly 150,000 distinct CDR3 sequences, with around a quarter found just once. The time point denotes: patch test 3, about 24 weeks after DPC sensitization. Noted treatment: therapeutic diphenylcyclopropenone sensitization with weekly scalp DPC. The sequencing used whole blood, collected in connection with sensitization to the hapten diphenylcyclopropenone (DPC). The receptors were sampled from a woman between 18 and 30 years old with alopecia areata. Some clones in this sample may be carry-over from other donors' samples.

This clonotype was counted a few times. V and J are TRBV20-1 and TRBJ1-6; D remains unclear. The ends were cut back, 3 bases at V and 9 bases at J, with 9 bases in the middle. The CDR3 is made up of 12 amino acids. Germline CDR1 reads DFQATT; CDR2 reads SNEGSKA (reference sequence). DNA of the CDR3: TGCAGTGCTAGCGGGCGGGGTTCACCCCTCCACTTT. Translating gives CSASGRGSPLHF.

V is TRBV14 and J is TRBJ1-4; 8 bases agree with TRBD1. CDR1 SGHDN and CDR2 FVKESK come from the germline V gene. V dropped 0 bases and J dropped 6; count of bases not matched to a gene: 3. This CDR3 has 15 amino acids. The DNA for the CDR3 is TGTGCCAGCAGCCAAGATACAGGGGGGTATGAAAAACTGTTTTTT. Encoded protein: CASSQDTGGYEKLFF.